Shown below are 18 T cell receptor beta chains from a single sample sequenced in a study of regulatory T cells in long-lasting Graves disease listed by TCRdb under 2021. Libraries were made using multiplex PCR. Instrument on record: Illumina HiSeq 4000. CDR3 regions were amplified by Arm-PCR with iRepertoire HTBI primers to construct TCR beta libraries. Starting from the raw public reads, TCRdb applied fastp trimming at Q25, assembled clones with MiXCR and retained in-frame beta chains. Each entry is one CDR3 protein sequence, shown with its most common DNA and genes. For this sample there are 450,000 to 600,000 distinct CDR3 sequences; 16% appear just once. The ten largest clones capture 9.5% to 15% of the sample. The time point label, as the study defines it: newly diagnosed GD, antithyroid drugs for less than 3 months. RNA was extracted from PBMCs in TRIzol for both TCR sequencing and RNA sequencing.

Another study also made use of these data, one on T cells in Graves' hyperthyroidism and ophthalmopathy.

The starting material was peripheral blood mononuclear cells (PBMCs), obtained at new diagnosis, from a patient treated with antithyroid drugs. The receptor set was obtained from a man aged 35 to 55 with Graves disease. Donor details come from another sample of the same person, matched by shared clones.

This clonotype was counted at least ten times. The chain has TRBV7-9 and TRBJ1-3; no clear D gene. Trimming took off 9 bases at V and 2 bases at J, with 14 bases between the two ends. Germline values: CDR1 SEHNR, CDR2 FQNEAQ (reference sequence). The CDR3 runs to 14 residues. The CDR3 protein is CASNPTGTGNTIYF. CDR3 nucleotide sequence: TGTGCCAGTAACCCTACCGGGACTGGAAACACCATATATTTT.

Many counts were recorded for this clonotype. This chain links TRBV18 with TRBJ2-7; D unclear. The V and J ends lost 6 bases and 0 bases respectively, with 6 bases between them. The CDR3 has 12 residues. The V gene's germline CDR1 is KGHSH and CDR2 LQKENI. In DNA form, the CDR3 reads TGTGCCAGCTCGGGCATCTCCTACGAGCAGTACTTC. Amino acid sequence: CASSGISYEQYF.

This clonotype was seen a handful of times. The chain has TRBV10-3 and TRBJ1-1, with D unclear. CDR1 and CDR2 (germline): ENHRY, SYGVKD. CDR3 size: 13 residues. V shed 0 bases and J shed 0 bases, with 2 bases lying between them. In DNA form, the CDR3 reads TGTGCCATCAGTGAGTCCGTGAACACTGAAGCTTTCTTT. Its translation: CAISESVNTEAFF.

This clonotype was recorded at least ten times. The chain uses TRBV28 and TRBJ1-1; TRBD1 might be the D (5 bases). V was trimmed by 3 bases and J by 3 bases, leaving 14 bases between them. The CDR3 spans 15 residues. CDR1 is MDHEN and CDR2 is SYDVKM in the germline V gene. CDR3: CASSLLGGVYTEAFF. The DNA of the CDR3 is TGTGCCAGCAGTTTGCTTGGGGGGGTGTACACTGAAGCTTTCTTT.

This chain joins TRBV7-3 and TRBJ1-1, with D hard to call. Trimming stripped 0 bases from V and 1 base from J, with 9 bases between. CDR1 and CDR2 from the germline V gene are SGHTA and FQGTGA. The length of the CDR3 is 15 residues. Here the CDR3 DNA reads TGTGCCAGCAGCTTAACGGCCAAGTCGAACACTGAAGCTTTCTTT. Translation gives CASSLTAKSNTEAFF.

J is TRBJ2-1 and V is TRBV20-1, with TRBD2 identical over 7 bases. From germline, CDR1 is DFQATT and CDR2 SNEGSKA (reference sequence). This CDR3 comprises 14 residues. Trimming removed 6 bases from V and 6 bases from J; junction bases left unmatched: 11. The CDR3 region is CSAQTGTTVNEQFF. The CDR3 DNA reads as TGCAGTGCCCAAACCGGGACTACCGTCAATGAGCAGTTCTTC.

This clonotype has at least ten counts. The chain couples TRBV11-2 to TRBJ2-1; TRBD1 matches 8 bases. The V gene's germline CDR1 is SGHAT and CDR2 FQNNGV. The CDR3 consists of 15 residues. V shed 2 bases and J 2 bases; nucleotides not matched to a gene: 2. This CDR3 is CASSLRTGPYNEQFF. CDR3 sequence (DNA): TGTGCCAGCAGCTTAAGGACAGGGCCCTACAATGAGCAGTTCTTC. Supplemented by reference TRBV11-2 and TRBJ2-1, the full variable domain reads EAGVAQSPRYKIIEKRQSVAFWCNPISGHATLYWYQQILGQGPKLLIQFQNNGVVDDSQLPKDRFSAERLKGVDSTLKIQPAKLEDSAVYLCASSLRTGPYNEQFFGPGTRLTVL.

This clonotype was observed many times. The V and J genes are TRBV20-1 and TRBJ2-1; 10 positions agree with TRBD2. CDR3 length: 17 amino acids. V lost 5 bases, J lost 1 base, and 11 bases stayed unmatched. The germline gives CDR1 DFQATT, CDR2 SNEGSKA (reference sequence). The CDR3 is CSAGSSGSSRSYNEQFF. The CDR3 nucleotides are TGCAGTGCTGGGTCTAGCGGGAGCTCAAGGTCCTACAATGAGCAGTTCTTC.

The rearrangement links TRBV20-1 to TRBJ2-3, with D tentatively TRBD2 (6 bases). V was clipped by 0 bases and J by 1 base, with 11 bases between them. Germline loops: CDR1 DFQATT, CDR2 SNEGSKA (reference sequence). The CDR3 runs to 15 residues. In DNA, the CDR3 is TGCAGTGCTAGAGATCGGGGCGGGGGCACAGATACGCAGTATTTT. It specifies CSARDRGGGTDTQYF.

This clonotype has only a few counts. The CDR3 here is CASSSPWARSYEQYF. DNA for the CDR3: TGTGCCAGCAGTTCCCCCTGGGCAAGGTCCTACGAGCAGTACTTC. V and J are TRBV28 and TRBJ2-7; D is ambiguous. CDR1 and CDR2 (germline): MDHEN, SYDVKM. The CDR3 has 15 residues. V shed 4 bases and J shed 1 base, with 14 bases lying between them.

This clonotype has ten or more counts. The V gene is TRBV2, the J gene TRBJ1-5, with TRBD1 as a possible D gene (5 bases). Trimming left V 8 bases short and J 0 bases short, with 17 bases between. Germline CDR1 SNHLY, CDR2 FYNNEI. The CDR3 sequence is 16 residues long. The CDR3: CASGPGPGYSNQPQHF. The CDR3 nucleotides read TGTGCCAGCGGACCGGGACCGGGCTATAGCAATCAGCCCCAGCATTTT.

J is TRBJ1-5 and V is TRBV20-1; 7 nucleotides match TRBD1. Germline CDR1 and CDR2: DFQATT and SNEGSKA (reference sequence). The CDR3 is 13 residues long. V was clipped by 4 bases and J by 8 bases; unmatched bases: 8. This chain's CDR3 is CSAIEQGSEPQHF. The CDR3 DNA is TGCAGTGCTATCGAACAGGGGTCCGAGCCCCAGCATTTT.

The chain has TRBV20-1 and TRBJ1-4; TRBD1 matches 11 bases. This CDR3 contains 13 residues. Germline V gene sequence: CDR1 DFQATT, CDR2 SNEGSKA (reference sequence). The V segment lost 5 bases and the J segment 7 bases; nucleotides outside the gene matches: 3. Written as DNA, the CDR3 is TGCAGTGCTGGACAGGGGGCGCTTGAAAAACTGTTTTTT. Residues: CSAGQGALEKLFF.

The chain employs TRBV28 and TRBJ2-7; 7 positions match TRBD2. CDR3 length: 15 residues. J lost 3 bases, V lost 11 bases, and 16 bases had no gene match. Germline CDR1 and CDR2: MDHEN and SYDVKM. This CDR3 is CASHPTGTTIYEQYF. The CDR3 bases are TGTGCCTCTCATCCAACCGGGACTACGATCTACGAGCAGTACTTC.

This clonotype was picked up many times. The chain couples TRBV3-1 to TRBJ1-5; no definite D call. Germline values: CDR1 LGHDT, CDR2 YNNKEL (reference sequence). The CDR3 extends over 14 amino acids. V shed 4 bases and J shed 1 base, with 8 bases lying between them. CDR3 amino acids: CASSPRRSNQPQHF. CDR3 nucleotide sequence: TGTGCCAGCAGCCCGAGACGGAGCAATCAGCCCCAGCATTTT.

This clonotype was recorded many times. This chain links TRBV28 with TRBJ2-7; no firm D call. Germline V gene sequence: CDR1 MDHEN, CDR2 SYDVKM. The V end was cut by 2 bases, the J end by 12 bases, with 11 bases between. The CDR3 is made up of 11 amino acids. CDR3 bases: TGTGCCAGCAGTTTAATGGACGGCACGTACTTC. It codes for CASSLMDGTYF.

The chain joins TRBV7-2 to TRBJ1-1; D gene unclear. Germline V gene data show CDR1 as SGHTA and CDR2 as FQGNSA. The CDR3 has 11 residues. Trimming took 5 bases from V and 10 from J, leaving 11 bases between them. The CDR3 nucleotides are TGTGCCAGCAGCCTCGGGGTGGGAGCTTTCTTT. Encoded protein: CASSLGVGAFF.

This clonotype was counted many times. This rearrangement joins TRBV5-1 to TRBJ2-3; TRBD2 aligns across 12 bases. CDR1 and CDR2 from the germline V gene are SGHRS and YFSETQ. This CDR3 spans 17 amino acids. With 0 bases clipped from V and 5 bases from J, the junction kept 7 bases outside the gene matches. Here the CDR3 DNA reads TGCGCCAGCAGCTTGGTTCTAGCGGGAGGGCCACAAGATACGCAGTATTTT. It specifies CASSLVLAGGPQDTQYF.